This T cell receptor (beta chain) was retrieved from a study of glioma-infiltrating T cells after dendritic cell vaccination. The CDR3 has 15 residues. The V end lost 5 bases, the J end lost 2 bases, and 10 bases lay between the germline ends. The germline V gene encodes CDR1 SEHNR and CDR2 FQNEAQ (reference sequence). Produced via immunoSEQ multiplex PCR; TCRdb's table is partial and in-frame only. The sample shows roughly 100,000 clones, 75% to 85% of them seen only once. The table lists this clone with a few counts. The sequence was obtained from a human donor with glioblastoma. The chain is built from TRBV7-9 and TRBJ2-6; D might be TRBD1 (6 bases). Material: blood, obtained before dendritic cell vaccination. The CDR3 DNA reads TGTGCCAGCAGCCCAGGACAGCCTGGGGCCAACGTCCTGACTTTC. It encodes CASSPGQPGANVLTF.